This passage covers 26 T cell receptor beta chains from one sample sequenced in a study of beta chain features in type 1 diabetes. The antigens of these receptors remain unknown. The whole isolated RNA underwent reverse transcription, so sequencing captured expressed TCRB transcripts. Sequencing was performed with immunoSEQ multiplex PCR; in TCRdb, only in-frame clones are kept and a portion is missing. The table has hundreds of thousands of clones, about a tenth seen once; the top ten hold over 0.015%. Study-wide results and caveats: There was a moderate but significant shortening of TCRB CDR3s in all four CD4+ subsets of Type 1 diabetes patients.

The sample comprised naive CD4+ T cells from blood. All receptors derive from a man aged 30 to 39 with type 1 diabetes.

This clone was counted between two and nine times. This sequence joins TRBV6-5 and TRBJ2-2; D might be TRBD2 (5 bases). Germline-derived CDR1 and CDR2 are MNHEY and SVGAGI. The ends were cut back, 5 bases at V and 5 bases at J, with 9 bases in the middle. The CDR3 totals 13 residues. CDR3 sequence reads: CASSNTRTGELFF. CDR3 nucleotides: TGTGCCAGCAGTAACACTAGGACCGGGGAGCTGTTTTTT.

This clone was detected a few times. V usage is TRBV2 and J usage is TRBJ2-7; no definite D call. V lost 3 bases and J 0 bases, leaving 9 bases between the germline ends. Per germline, CDR1 SNHLY and CDR2 FYNNEI. There are 14 residues in the CDR3. The CDR3 is CASSERPSSYEQYF. The CDR3 DNA reads as TGTGCCAGCAGTGAGCGGCCGAGCTCCTACGAGCAGTACTTC.

This clone was counted a few times. The chain combines TRBV5-1 with TRBJ2-5; a weak D match, TRBD2 (6 bases). In germline, CDR1 is SGHRS, CDR2 YFSETQ. CDR3 size: 14 residues. Trimming took off 4 bases at V and 5 bases at J, with 15 bases between the two ends. CDR3 DNA sequence: TGCGCCAGCAGCACCGGAACGGGGAGGGAGACCCAGTACTTC. It yields the protein CASSTGTGRETQYF.

This clone was seen more than once but under ten times. The chain uses TRBV5-8 and TRBJ1-5; TRBD1 aligns across 8 bases. Germline CDR1 SGHTS, CDR2 YDEGEE. V dropped 5 bases and J dropped 9; count of bases not matched to a gene: 10. The CDR3 length is 14 residues. In DNA, the CDR3 is TGTGCCAGCAGTTCCGGGACAGGCCCACGGCCCCAGCATTTT. It is translated as CASSSGTGPRPQHF. Full variable domain (rest looked up from reference TRBV5-8 and TRBJ1-5): EAGVTQSPTHLIKTRGQQATLRCSPISGHTSVYWYQQALGLGLQFLLWYDEGEERNRGNFPPRFSGRQFPNYSSELNVNALELEDSALYLCASSSGTGPRPQHFGDGTRLSIL.

This sequence joins TRBV7-2 and TRBJ1-2; D remains unclear. The length of the CDR3 is 14 residues. Germline CDR1 and CDR2: SGHTA and FQGNSA. Between the trimmed V and J ends, which lost 4 bases and 1 base, there was a span of 10 bases. The CDR3 DNA follows: TGTGCCAGCAGCTCAGGTTTTCATAACTATGGCTACACCTTC. Translation: CASSSGFHNYGYTF.

The chain recombines TRBV9 with TRBJ1-5; 8 bases fit TRBD1. Germline V gene lookup returns CDR1 SGDLS and CDR2 YYNGEE. After removal of 4 bases from V and 7 bases from J, the junction contained 10 bases not matched to a gene. The CDR3 totals 15 residues. The CDR3 coding sequence is TGTGCCAGCAGCCCGGCCCCGACAGGGGACCAGCCCCAGCATTTT. Translating gives CASSPAPTGDQPQHF.

This clone has only a few counts. The chain uses TRBV5-1 and TRBJ2-3; D might be TRBD2 (5 bases). Germline loops: CDR1 SGHRS, CDR2 YFSETQ. The CDR3 extends over 14 amino acids. V lost 4 bases and J 5 bases, leaving 14 bases between the germline ends. CDR3 protein: CASSPGVQGDTQYF. The CDR3 DNA reads as TGCGCCAGCAGCCCCGGGGTACAAGGAGATACGCAGTATTTT. The variable domain in full, with the rest retrieved from reference TRBV5-1 and TRBJ2-3, is KAGVTQTPRYLIKTRGQQVTLSCSPISGHRSVSWYQQTPGQGLQFLFEYFSETQRNKGNFPGRFSGRQFSNSRSEMNVSTLELGDSALYLCASSPGVQGDTQYFGPGTRLTVL.

This clone was seen only a few times. Other DNA sequences in this specimen translate into the identical CDR3. V is TRBV15 and J is TRBJ2-2; D call uncertain. The length of the CDR3 is 15 residues. CDR1 is LNHNV, CDR2 YYDKDF, per germline (reference sequence). V dropped 0 bases and J dropped 1 base, with 6 bases sitting between them. The CDR3 is CATSRDPGNTGELFF. In DNA, the CDR3 is TGTGCCACCAGCAGAGACCCGGGGAACACCGGGGAGCTGTTTTTT.

The chain recombines TRBV2 with TRBJ2-7; 11 nucleotides line up with TRBD1. V trimming: 6 bases; J trimming: 3 bases; junction bases outside the gene matches: 4. In germline, CDR1 is SNHLY, CDR2 FYNNEI. The CDR3 has 14 residues. The CDR3 DNA reads as TGTGCCAGCAGGAGGGGGACAGGGGGCTACGAGCAGTACTTC. Protein sequence: CASRRGTGGYEQYF. Combining the CDR3 with reference TRBV2 and TRBJ2-7 gives the whole variable domain EPEVTQTPSHQVTQMGQEVILRCVPISNHLYFYWYRQILGQKVEFLVSFYNNEISEKSEIFDDQFSVERPDGSNFTLKIRSTKLEDSAMYFCASRRGTGGYEQYFGPGTRLTVT.

This clone showed up just a few times. The chain recombines TRBV6-5 with TRBJ2-7; possibly TRBD2 for D (5 bases). Trimming removed 2 bases at V and 1 base at J, with 9 bases between. CDR1 is MNHEY and CDR2 is SVGAGI in the germline V gene. The CDR3 sequence is 14 residues long. CDR3 sequence: CASSYREASYEQYF. The CDR3 DNA reads TGTGCCAGCAGTTACCGGGAAGCTTCCTACGAGCAGTACTTC.

This clone was found a few times. This chain joins TRBV28 and TRBJ1-6; the D is unclear. The germline gives CDR1 MDHEN, CDR2 SYDVKM. V lost 7 bases and J lost 8, with 12 bases in between. There are 13 residues in the CDR3. The CDR3 spells CASNNQIDSPLHF. Here the CDR3 DNA reads TGTGCCAGCAACAATCAGATTGATTCACCCCTCCACTTT. Full variable domain (remainder filled in from reference TRBV28 and TRBJ1-6): DVKVTQSSRYLVKRTGEKVFLECVQDMDHENMFWYRQDPGLGLRLIYFSYDVKMKEKGDIPEGYSVSREKKERFSLILESASTNQTSMYLCASNNQIDSPLHFGNGTRLTVT.

The rearrangement joins TRBV19 to TRBJ1-2; weak D call: TRBD1 (5 bases). This CDR3 has 14 residues. Germline V gives CDR1 LNHDA, CDR2 SQIVND (reference sequence). V was trimmed by 1 base and J by 2 bases, leaving 8 bases between them. CDR3 bases: TGTGCCAGTAGTATAGCCGCAGGGAACTATGGCTACACCTTC. Amino acids: CASSIAAGNYGYTF. The full variable domain, its missing parts supplied by reference TRBV19 and TRBJ1-2, is DGGITQSPKYLFRKEGQNVTLSCEQNLNHDAMYWYRQDPGQGLRLIYYSQIVNDFQKGDIAEGYSVSREKKESFPLTVTSAQKNPTAFYLCASSIAAGNYGYTFGSGTRLTVV.

This clone was detected a few times. The chain carries TRBV29-1 and TRBJ1-1; TRBD1 agrees at 7 bases. The CDR3 runs 12 residues. V lost 6 bases to trimming and J lost 6 bases; unmatched junction nucleotides: 7. Germline CDR1 reads SQVTM; CDR2 reads ANQGSEA. The CDR3 DNA reads TGCAGCGTGGAGACAGGGAGGCCTGAAGCTTTCTTT. Protein sequence: CSVETGRPEAFF.

This clone has only a few counts. V usage is TRBV25-1 and J usage is TRBJ2-1, with D maybe TRBD1 (6 bases). The V end was cut by 3 bases, the J end by 4 bases, with 7 bases between. CDR1 is MGHDK, CDR2 SYGVNS, per germline. CDR3 length: 13 amino acids. In nucleotides, the CDR3 is TGTGCCAGCAGTGATGGACAGTACAATGAGCAGTTCTTC. It is translated as CASSDGQYNEQFF.

The chain recombines TRBV19 with TRBJ2-2, with D possibly TRBD2 on 6 matching bases. CDR1 is LNHDA and CDR2 is SQIVND in the germline V gene (reference sequence). The V end lost 7 bases, the J end lost 2 bases, and 20 bases lay between the germline ends. CDR3 size: 17 residues. The CDR3 loop reads CASNRGTRHTNTGELFF. The CDR3 region has the DNA TGTGCCAGTAATCGCGGGACGAGGCATACCAACACCGGGGAGCTGTTTTTT.

This clone was recorded a few times. This chain links TRBV11-2 with TRBJ2-5; the match to TRBD2 covers 14 bases. The V segment lost 5 bases and the J segment 2 bases; nucleotides outside the gene matches: 4. Germline V gives CDR1 SGHAT, CDR2 FQNNGV. The CDR3 is 16 amino acids. The CDR3 reads CASSRTSGGLQETQYF. CDR3 nucleotides: TGTGCCAGCAGCCGGACTAGCGGGGGGTTGCAAGAGACCCAGTACTTC.

This clone came up a few times. This sequence joins TRBV30 and TRBJ2-5; 8 bases map to TRBD1. J lost 5 bases, V lost 3 bases, and 5 bases had no gene match. The germline gives CDR1 GTSNPN, CDR2 SVGIG (reference sequence). This CDR3 contains 13 residues. CDR3 coding DNA: TGTGCCTGGAGGGCAGGGGGCGTGGAGACCCAGTACTTC. Translation gives CAWRAGGVETQYF.

This chain connects TRBV6-6 to TRBJ2-3; 13 bases fit TRBD2. This CDR3 has 15 residues. J lost 1 base, V lost 6 bases, and 1 base had no gene match. CDR1 MNHNY and CDR2 SVGAGI come from the germline V gene (reference sequence). The CDR3 sequence is CASSGTSGGTDTQYF. As DNA, the CDR3 is TGTGCCAGCAGCGGGACTAGCGGGGGCACAGATACGCAGTATTTT.

J is TRBJ2-3 and V is TRBV5-6; TRBD2 matches at 7 bases. V lost 0 bases to trimming and J lost 6 bases; unmatched junction nucleotides: 4. CDR3 length equals 14 residues. Germline CDR1 is SGHDT and CDR2 is YYEEEE. The CDR3: CASSLGLAADTQYF. In DNA form, the CDR3 reads TGTGCCAGCAGCTTGGGCCTAGCGGCGGATACGCAGTATTTT.

J is TRBJ2-7 and V is TRBV6-1; 8 nucleotides match TRBD1. Germline CDR1 reads MNHNS; CDR2 reads SASEGT. The CDR3 runs 14 residues. The trim removed 5 bases at V and 5 bases at J, leaving 8 bases unmatched. The CDR3 here is CASSLDRGTNEQYF. The CDR3 bases are TGTGCCAGCAGTCTCGACAGGGGAACAAACGAGCAGTACTTC.

This clone has a handful of counts. This chain connects TRBV7-9 to TRBJ2-5, with D hard to call. The V end was cut by 5 bases, the J end by 2 bases, with 15 bases between. Germline CDR1 is SEHNR and CDR2 is FQNEAQ (reference sequence). The CDR3 runs 15 residues. CDR3 region: CASSNRVLLQETQYF. The CDR3 bases are TGTGCCAGCAGCAACCGGGTCCTACTTCAAGAGACCCAGTACTTC.

This clone was seen a handful of times. The chain combines TRBV4-1 with TRBJ2-2; possibly TRBD1 for D (6 bases). The CDR3 covers 17 residues. Germline CDR1 reads MGHRA; CDR2 reads YSYEKL. V lost 4 bases to trimming and J lost 3 bases, with 18 bases between them. CDR3 in amino acids: CASSRKENRADTGELFF. Here the CDR3 DNA reads TGCGCCAGCAGCCGAAAAGAGAACAGGGCGGACACCGGGGAGCTGTTTTTT.

The V gene is TRBV19, the J gene TRBJ1-1; D ambiguous. The V gene's germline CDR1 is LNHDA and CDR2 SQIVND (reference sequence). Between the trimmed V and J ends, which lost 4 bases and 8 bases, there was a span of 8 bases. This CDR3 is 11 amino acids long. CDR3 nucleotides: TGTGCCAGTAGTAGTCTGCGCGAAGCTTTCTTT. Translated, it gives CASSSLREAFF.

This chain connects TRBV5-4 to TRBJ1-1; D perhaps matches TRBD1 (5 bases). CDR1 is SGHNT and CDR2 is YYREEE in the germline V gene (reference sequence). This CDR3 spans 12 amino acids. Deletions cut 4 bases from V and 8 bases from J, with 12 bases between. Here the CDR3 reads CASSPPGGEAFF. CDR3 coding DNA: TGTGCCAGCAGCCCGCCCGGGGGAGAAGCTTTCTTT.

This clone was seen a handful of times. The chain joins TRBV28 to TRBJ1-2; D unresolved. This CDR3 region has 12 residues. V lost 6 bases to trimming and J lost 8 bases, with 13 bases between them. The germline CDR1 and CDR2 sequences are MDHEN and SYDVKM. As DNA, the CDR3 is TGTGCCAGCAGGTTGTACGGGAGCGGCTACACCTTC. Protein product: CASRLYGSGYTF.

This clone has just a few counts. V and J are TRBV6-4 and TRBJ2-1; perhaps TRBD1 as D (6 bases). The germline V and J ends were trimmed by 0 bases and 10 bases, with 16 bases remaining between them. CDR1 is MRHNA and CDR2 is SNTAGT in the germline V gene. There are 15 residues in the CDR3. As DNA, the CDR3 is TGTGCCAGCAGTGACTCCAATTTTCCAGGGGTAGAGCAGTTCTTC. The encoded protein is CASSDSNFPGVEQFF.